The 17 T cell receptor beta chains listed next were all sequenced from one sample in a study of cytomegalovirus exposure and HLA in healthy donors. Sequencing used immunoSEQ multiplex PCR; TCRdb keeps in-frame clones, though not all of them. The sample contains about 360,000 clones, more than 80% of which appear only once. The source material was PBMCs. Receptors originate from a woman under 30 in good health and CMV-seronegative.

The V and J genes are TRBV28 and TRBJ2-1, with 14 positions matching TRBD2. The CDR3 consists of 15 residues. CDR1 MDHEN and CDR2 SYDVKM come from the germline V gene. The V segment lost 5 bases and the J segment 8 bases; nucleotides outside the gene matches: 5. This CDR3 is CASSDPGLAGDEQFF. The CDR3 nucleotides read TGTGCCAGCAGTGACCCGGGACTAGCGGGAGATGAGCAGTTCTTC.

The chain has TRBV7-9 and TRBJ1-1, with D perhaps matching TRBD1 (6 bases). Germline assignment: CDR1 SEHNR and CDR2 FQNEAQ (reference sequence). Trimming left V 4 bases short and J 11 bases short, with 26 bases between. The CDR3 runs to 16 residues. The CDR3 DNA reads TGTGCCAGCAGCTCTACGCATGGTCCCCTAGGGGGTCGGGCTTTCTTT. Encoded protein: CASSSTHGPLGGRAFF. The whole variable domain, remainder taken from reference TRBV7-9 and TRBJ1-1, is DTGVSQNPRHKITKRGQNVTFRCDPISEHNRLYWYRQTLGQGPEFLTYFQNEAQLEKSRLLSDRFSAERPKGSFSTLEIQRTEQGDSAMYLCASSSTHGPLGGRAFFGQGTRLTVV.

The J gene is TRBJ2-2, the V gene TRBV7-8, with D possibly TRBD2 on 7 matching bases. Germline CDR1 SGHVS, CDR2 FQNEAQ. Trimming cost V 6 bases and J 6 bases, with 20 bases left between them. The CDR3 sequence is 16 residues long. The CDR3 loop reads CASSTNPGGRAGELFF. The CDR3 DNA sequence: TGTGCCAGCAGTACAAATCCCGGGGGGCGGGCCGGGGAGCTGTTTTTT.

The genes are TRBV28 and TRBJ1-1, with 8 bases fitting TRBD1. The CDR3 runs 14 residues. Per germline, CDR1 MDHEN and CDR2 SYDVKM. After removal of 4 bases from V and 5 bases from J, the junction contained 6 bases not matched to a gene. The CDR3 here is CASSSQGAGTEAFF. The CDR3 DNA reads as TGTGCCAGCAGTTCCCAGGGGGCGGGAACTGAAGCTTTCTTT. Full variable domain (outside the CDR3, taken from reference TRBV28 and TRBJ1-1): DVKVTQSSRYLVKRTGEKVFLECVQDMDHENMFWYRQDPGLGLRLIYFSYDVKMKEKGDIPEGYSVSREKKERFSLILESASTNQTSMYLCASSSQGAGTEAFFGQGTRLTVV.

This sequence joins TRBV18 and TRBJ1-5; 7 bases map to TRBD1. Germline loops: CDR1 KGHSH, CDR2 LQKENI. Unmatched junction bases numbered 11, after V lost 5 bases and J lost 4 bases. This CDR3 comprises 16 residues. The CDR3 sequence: CASSSWVGQKNQPQHF. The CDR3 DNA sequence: TGTGCCAGCTCATCTTGGGTGGGACAGAAAAATCAGCCCCAGCATTTT.

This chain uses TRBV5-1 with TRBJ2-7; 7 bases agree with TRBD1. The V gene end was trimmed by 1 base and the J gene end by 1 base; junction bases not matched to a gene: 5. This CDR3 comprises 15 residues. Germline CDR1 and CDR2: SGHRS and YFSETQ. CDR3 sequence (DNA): TGCGCCAGCAGCTTGAAGGGCAGGGGGTCCTACGAGCAGTACTTC. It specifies CASSLKGRGSYEQYF.

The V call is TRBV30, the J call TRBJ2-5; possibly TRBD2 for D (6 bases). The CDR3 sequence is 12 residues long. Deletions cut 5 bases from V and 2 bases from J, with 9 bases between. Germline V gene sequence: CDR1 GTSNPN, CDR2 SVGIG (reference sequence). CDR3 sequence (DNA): TGTGCCTGGGGGACTGCACAAGAGACCCAGTACTTC. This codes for CAWGTAQETQYF. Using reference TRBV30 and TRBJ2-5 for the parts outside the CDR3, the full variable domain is SQTIHQWPATLVQPVGSPLSLECTVEGTSNPNLYWYRQAAGRGLQLLFYSVGIGQISSEVPQNLSASRPQDRQFILSSKKLLLSDSGFYLCAWGTAQETQYFGPGTRLLVL.

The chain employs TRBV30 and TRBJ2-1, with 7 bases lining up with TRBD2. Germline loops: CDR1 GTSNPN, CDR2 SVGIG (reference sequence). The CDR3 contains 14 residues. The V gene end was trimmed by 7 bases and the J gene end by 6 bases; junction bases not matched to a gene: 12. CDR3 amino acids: CASLESGVVNEQFF. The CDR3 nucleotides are TGTGCCTCGCTCGAGAGCGGGGTCGTCAATGAGCAGTTCTTC.

The chain's CDR3 is CASSHLDRGIDTQYF. The CDR3 region has the DNA TGTGCCAGCAGCCATCTCGACAGGGGAATAGATACGCAGTATTTT. The gene calls are TRBV13 and TRBJ2-3, with 8 nucleotides matching TRBD1. Germline CDR1 and CDR2: PRHDT and FYEKMQ (reference sequence). V lost 5 bases and J lost 5; bases outside the gene matches: 9. The CDR3 consists of 15 residues.

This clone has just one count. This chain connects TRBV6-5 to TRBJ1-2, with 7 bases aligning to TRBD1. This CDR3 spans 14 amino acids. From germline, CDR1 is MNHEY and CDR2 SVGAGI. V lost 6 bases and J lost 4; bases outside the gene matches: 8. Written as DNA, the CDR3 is TGTGCCAGCAGCCCACGGACAGGATCCTATGGCTACACCTTC. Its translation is CASSPRTGSYGYTF.

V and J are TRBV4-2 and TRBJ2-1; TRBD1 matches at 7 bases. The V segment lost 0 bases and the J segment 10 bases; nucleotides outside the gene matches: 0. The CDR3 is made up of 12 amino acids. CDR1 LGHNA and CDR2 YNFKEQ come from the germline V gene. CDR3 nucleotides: TGTGCCAGCAGCCAAGAGGACAGGGAGCAGTTCTTC. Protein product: CASSQEDREQFF.

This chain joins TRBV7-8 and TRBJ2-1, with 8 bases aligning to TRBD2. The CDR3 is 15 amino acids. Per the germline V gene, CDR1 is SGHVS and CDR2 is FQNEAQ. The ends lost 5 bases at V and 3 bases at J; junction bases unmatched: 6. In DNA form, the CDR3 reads TGTGCCAGCAGCCGTCTAGCGGGCGTCTACAATGAGCAGTTCTTC. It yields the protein CASSRLAGVYNEQFF.

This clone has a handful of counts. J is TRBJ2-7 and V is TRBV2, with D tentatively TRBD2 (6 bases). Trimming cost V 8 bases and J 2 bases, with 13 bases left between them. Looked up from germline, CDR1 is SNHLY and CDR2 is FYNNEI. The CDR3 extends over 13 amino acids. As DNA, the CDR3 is TGTGCCAGCCCCGGGGGTAACACCTACGAGCAGTACTTC. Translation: CASPGGNTYEQYF.

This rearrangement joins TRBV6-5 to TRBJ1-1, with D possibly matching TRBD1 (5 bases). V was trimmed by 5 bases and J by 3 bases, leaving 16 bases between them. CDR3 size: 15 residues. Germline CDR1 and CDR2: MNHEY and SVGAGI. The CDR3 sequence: CASSPRTGGYTEAFF. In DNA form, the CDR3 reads TGTGCCAGCAGTCCACGCACCGGGGGGTACACTGAAGCTTTCTTT.

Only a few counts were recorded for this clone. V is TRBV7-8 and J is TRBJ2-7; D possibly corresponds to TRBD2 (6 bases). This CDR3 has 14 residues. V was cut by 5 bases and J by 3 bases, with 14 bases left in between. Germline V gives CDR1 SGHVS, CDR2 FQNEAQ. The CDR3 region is CASSRSGGNYEQYF. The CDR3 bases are TGTGCCAGCAGCCGATCTGGGGGGAACTACGAGCAGTACTTC.

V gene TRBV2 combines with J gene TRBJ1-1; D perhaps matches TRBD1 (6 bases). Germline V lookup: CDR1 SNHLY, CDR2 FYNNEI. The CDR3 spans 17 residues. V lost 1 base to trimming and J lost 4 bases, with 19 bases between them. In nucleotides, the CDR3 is TGTGCCAGCAGTGAAGACAGGTCGGGGGGCTTCAGCACTGAAGCTTTCTTT. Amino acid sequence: CASSEDRSGGFSTEAFF. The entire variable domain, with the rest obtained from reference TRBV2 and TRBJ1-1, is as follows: EPEVTQTPSHQVTQMGQEVILRCVPISNHLYFYWYRQILGQKVEFLVSFYNNEISEKSEIFDDQFSVERPDGSNFTLKIRSTKLEDSAMYFCASSEDRSGGFSTEAFFGQGTRLTVV.

The CDR3 region has the DNA TGTGCCAGCAGTTTTGAGCGGGGGCTCACAGATACGCAGTATTTT. Amino acids: CASSFERGLTDTQYF. The chain combines TRBV27 with TRBJ2-3; TRBD2 matches 8 bases. Trimming cost V 3 bases and J 2 bases; bases outside gene matches: 4. The CDR3 loop spans 15 amino acids. CDR1 and CDR2 (germline): MNHEY, SMNVEV (reference sequence).